The rows below give T cell receptor beta chains drawn from one sample of a study of blood T cell repertoires in COVID-19. Clones were read by immunoSEQ multiplex PCR, and TCRdb kept only the in-frame ones, dropping some. The sample contains a few hundred thousand clones, 70% to 90% of which appear only once. Sequences were obtained from PBMCs or T cells enriched from blood (not recorded which). The receptors here all came from a woman aged 18-35 years who had recovered from COVID-19. The CDR3 runs from the conserved cysteine through the conserved F or W. Fields, in order: J gene, V gene, CDR3 length, CDR3 protein.

J: TRBJ2-1; V: TRBV7-6; length: 15; CDR3: CASSSEWRNYNEQFF
J: TRBJ1-1; V: TRBV5-1; length: 13; CDR3: CASSFTRAAEAFF
J: TRBJ1-5; V: TRBV10-1; length: 17; CDR3: CASSEGPDRDDNQPQHF
J: TRBJ1-2; V: TRBV4-1; length: 15; CDR3: CASSHLTGTHYGYTF
J: TRBJ1-2; V: TRBV6-5; length: 15; CDR3: CASSYTKGGGYGYTF
J: TRBJ2-2; V: TRBV19; length: 17; CDR3: CASSRRTGGAYTGELFF
J: TRBJ2-5; V: TRBV25-1; length: 18; CDR3: CASSEYETRLKSQETQYF
J: TRBJ1-1; V: TRBV6-5; length: 15; CDR3: CASSYERGGDTEAFF
J: TRBJ2-7; V: TRBV9; length: 14; CDR3: CASSVDPGGYEQYF
J: TRBJ2-1; V: TRBV27; length: 14; CDR3: CASSLGAEYNEQFF
J: TRBJ2-7; V: TRBV28; length: 12; CDR3: CASSLTAYEQYF
J: TRBJ2-2; V: TRBV9; length: 17; CDR3: CASSVGVGTKPTGELFF
J: TRBJ2-1; V: TRBV7-9; length: 15; CDR3: CASSLRGQGRNEQFF
J: TRBJ1-5; V: TRBV19; length: 15; CDR3: CASREGTGFGQPQHF
J: TRBJ1-1; V: TRBV4-1; length: 16; CDR3: CASSQERKLGRTEAFF
J: TRBJ1-1; V: TRBV6-5; length: 12; CDR3: CASRSDRTEAFF
J: TRBJ2-3; V: TRBV7-9; length: 17; CDR3: CASSARPLAGDTDTQYF
J: TRBJ1-1; V: TRBV3-1/TRBV3-2; length: 13; CDR3: CASSQGSSVEAFF
J: TRBJ2-2; V: TRBV5-1; length: 13; CDR3: CASSLMFTGELFF
J: TRBJ2-1; V: TRBV7-8; length: 15; CDR3: CASREGGGPYNEQFF
J: TRBJ1-1; V: TRBV5-1; length: 15; CDR3: CASSLKVGSNTEAFF
J: TRBJ1-1; V: TRBV29-1; length: 11; CDR3: CSVALNTEAFF
J: TRBJ1-1; V: TRBV20-1; length: 14; CDR3: CSASRLRGAPEAFF
J: TRBJ2-1; V: TRBV30; length: 12; CDR3: CAWSSGAYEQFF
J: TRBJ1-3; V: TRBV18; length: 16; CDR3: CASSHTGSSSGNTIYF
J: TRBJ2-7; V: TRBV5-4; length: 15; CDR3: CASSLDQGSSYEQYF
J: TRBJ1-6; V: TRBV27; length: 13; CDR3: CASSLGGNSPLHF
J: TRBJ1-6; V: TRBV7-5; length: 18; CDR3: CARTPPASDRTYNSPLHF
J: TRBJ2-7; V: TRBV29-1; length: 14; CDR3: CSVGPGTGGNEQYF
J: TRBJ1-2; V: TRBV18; length: 16; CDR3: CASSPRQGLDYYGYTF
J: TRBJ2-5; V: TRBV5-1; length: 14; CDR3: CASSLVGLRETQYF
J: TRBJ2-5; V: TRBV5-1; length: 15; CDR3: CASSLYGGREETQYF
J: TRBJ1-1; V: TRBV27; length: 18; CDR3: CASSRSSGQGAMNTEAFF
J: TRBJ1-1; V: TRBV20-1; length: 10; CDR3: CSAPLSEAFF
J: TRBJ1-2; V: TRBV12-5; length: 13; CDR3: CASGLVPEGGYTF
J: TRBJ1-2; V: TRBV27; length: 14; CDR3: CASSPIRGLDGYTF
J: TRBJ2-3; V: TRBV11-2; length: 17; CDR3: CASSFRPLAGGLNTQYF
J: TRBJ1-5; V: TRBV7-2; length: 14; CDR3: CASSLGQGNQPQHF
J: TRBJ1-3; V: TRBV6-1; length: 17; CDR3: CASSENFPLHSGNTIYF
J: TRBJ2-1; V: TRBV19; length: 16; CDR3: CASSPGTSGRANEQFF
J: TRBJ1-3; V: TRBV9; length: 12; CDR3: CASGSLGNTIYF
J: TRBJ1-2; V: TRBV7-3; length: 14; CDR3: CASSLGDRASGYTF
J: TRBJ2-2; V: TRBV5-1; length: 15; CDR3: CASSVGQLNTGELFF
J: TRBJ2-2; V: TRBV24-1; length: 12; CDR3: CATGGNTGELFF
J: TRBJ2-7; V: TRBV27; length: 15; CDR3: CASSFATGGRNEQYF
J: TRBJ2-7; V: TRBV28; length: 15; CDR3: CASTNRALAIYEQYF
J: TRBJ1-1; V: TRBV27; length: 14; CDR3: CASSPGTGGTEAFF
J: TRBJ1-5; V: TRBV5-6; length: 16; CDR3: CASSSLRGRGNQPQHF
J: TRBJ1-2; V: TRBV4-1; length: 14; CDR3: CASSQRLGQGNYTF
J: TRBJ1-2; V: TRBV5-1; length: 14; CDR3: CASSVTGGNYGYTF
J: TRBJ1-5; V: TRBV27; length: 14; CDR3: CASSFEGLHQPQHF
J: TRBJ2-2; V: TRBV6-5; length: 15; CDR3: CASSPGLSRTGELFF
J: TRBJ1-5; V: TRBV10-3; length: 15; CDR3: CAISADRAGNQPQHF
J: TRBJ2-3; V: TRBV24-1; length: 15; CDR3: CATSDSGQGADTQYF
J: TRBJ2-2; V: TRBV25-1; length: 15; CDR3: CASSEETGATGELFF
J: TRBJ1-2; V: TRBV9; length: 16; CDR3: CASSEGSGGGPWGYTF
J: TRBJ1-1; V: TRBV9; length: 15; CDR3: CASSVEGHRRTEAFF